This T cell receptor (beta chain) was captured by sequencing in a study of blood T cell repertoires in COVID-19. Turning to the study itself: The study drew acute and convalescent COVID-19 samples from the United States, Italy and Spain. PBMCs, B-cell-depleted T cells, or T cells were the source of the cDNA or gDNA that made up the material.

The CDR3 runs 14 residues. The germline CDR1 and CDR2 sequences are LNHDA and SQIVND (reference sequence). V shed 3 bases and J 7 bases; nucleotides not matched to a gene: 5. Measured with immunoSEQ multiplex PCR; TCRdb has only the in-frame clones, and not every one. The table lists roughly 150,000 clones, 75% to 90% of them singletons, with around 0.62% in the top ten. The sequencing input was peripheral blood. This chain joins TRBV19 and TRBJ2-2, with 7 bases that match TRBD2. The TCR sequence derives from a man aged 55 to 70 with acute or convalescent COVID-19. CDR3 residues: CASSIGGIVGELFF. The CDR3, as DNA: TGTGCCAGTAGTATCGGGGGGATCGTCGGGGAGCTGTTTTTT.